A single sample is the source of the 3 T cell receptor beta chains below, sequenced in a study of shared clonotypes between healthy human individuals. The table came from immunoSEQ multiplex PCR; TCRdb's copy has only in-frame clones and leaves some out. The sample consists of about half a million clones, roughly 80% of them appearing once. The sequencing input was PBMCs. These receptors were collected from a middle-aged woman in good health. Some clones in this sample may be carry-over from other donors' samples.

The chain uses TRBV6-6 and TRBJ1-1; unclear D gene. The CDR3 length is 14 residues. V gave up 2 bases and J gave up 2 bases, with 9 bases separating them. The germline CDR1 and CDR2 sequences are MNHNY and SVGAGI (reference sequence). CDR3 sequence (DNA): TGTGCCAGCAGTTACCGTTCAGGAAACACTGAAGCTTTCTTT. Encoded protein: CASSYRSGNTEAFF.

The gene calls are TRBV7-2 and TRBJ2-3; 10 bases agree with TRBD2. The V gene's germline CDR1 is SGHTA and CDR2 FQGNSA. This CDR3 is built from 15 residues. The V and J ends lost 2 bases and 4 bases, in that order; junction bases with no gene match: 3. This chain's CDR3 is CASSLTGLAADTQYF. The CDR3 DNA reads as TGTGCCAGCAGCTTAACTGGACTAGCGGCAGATACGCAGTATTTT.

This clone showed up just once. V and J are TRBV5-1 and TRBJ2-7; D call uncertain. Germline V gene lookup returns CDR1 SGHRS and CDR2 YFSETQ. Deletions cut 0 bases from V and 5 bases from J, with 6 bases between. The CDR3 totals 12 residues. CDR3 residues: CASSLDRDEQYF. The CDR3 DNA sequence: TGCGCCAGCAGCTTGGACCGGGACGAGCAGTACTTC. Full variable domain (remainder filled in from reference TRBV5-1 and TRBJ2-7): KAGVTQTPRYLIKTRGQQVTLSCSPISGHRSVSWYQQTPGQGLQFLFEYFSETQRNKGNFPGRFSGRQFSNSRSEMNVSTLELGDSALYLCASSLDRDEQYFGPGTRLTVT.